The clone carrying this T cell receptor beta chain was counted between two and nine times. The antigen is unknown. The CDR3 consists of 15 residues. The germline V gene has CDR1 DFQATT and CDR2 SNEGSKA (reference sequence). Losses at the gene ends were 6 bases for V and 6 bases for J; bases not matched to a gene: 7. TCRdb called the RT-PCR reads again in MiXCR, with one record for every CDR3 protein. The data contain hundreds of thousands of distinct CDR3 sequences, 11% of them singletons. This specimen comes from a study of response to subunit inactivated influenza vaccine. General study findings and limits: It was the authors' suggestion that each seasonal influenza vaccination recruits few new T cells.

This same sample was also part of a study on T cells expressing NK-cell markers. From that paper: With UMIs, 5'RACE template switching was used to make TCR beta cDNA. Beta-chain profiling covered CD3+CD56+NKG2C+, CD3+CD56+NKG2C- and CD3+CD56-NKG2C+ sorted subsets. Of eight sequenced donors, seven were HCMV-seropositive and one HCMV-seronegative. In five or six donors, dominant NKG2C+ clonotypes were roughly 1.0-8% of CD8+ T cells.

The rearrangement links TRBV20-1 to TRBJ2-1; the match to TRBD2 covers 14 bases. The receptor was derived from a man in his forties or fifties who received an inactivated influenza vaccine. Sample: PBMCs from blood, taken on the day of vaccination. The DNA for the CDR3 is TGCAGTGCCTATAGGACTAGCGGGAGGTTCAATGAGCAGTTCTTC. This sequence encodes CSAYRTSGRFNEQFF.